Given below is one T cell receptor (beta chain) in context. As yet, its antigen is unknown. The data were obtained in a study of T cell repertoires and HLA-DP antigens. Study context: Sorted CD137+CD4+ samples averaged 218.4 ng DNA; pre-culture CD4+ samples, about 1,200 ng.

CDR3 length: 13 amino acids. Germline CDR1 SEHNR, CDR2 FQNEAQ (reference sequence). Trimming left V 0 bases short and J 3 bases short, with 5 bases between. The repertoire was sequenced with immunoSEQ multiplex PCR; TCRdb's copy has only in-frame clones and lacks some. In the table there are approximately 89,000 clones, roughly 86% of which are singletons. Broader study findings: Naive and memory CD4+ repertoires were not analysed separately. Responder cells were total CD4+ cells with a HeLa antigen-presenting system.

Material: CD4+ T cells from PBMCs. The clonotype comes from a man aged 45-65 years in good health and CMV-seronegative. This chain uses TRBV7-9 with TRBJ1-2, with D unresolved. The DNA of the CDR3 is TGTGCCAGCAGCTTAGCAGCAGACTATGGCTACACCTTC. The encoded protein is CASSLAADYGYTF.